The clone carrying this TCR beta chain occurred a few times. Antigen: not known. The data are from a study of blood T cells in healthy people across ages. Study results and caveats: Naive and antigen-experienced cells could not be conclusively compared, given unsorted PBMCs. Donor CMV status, an unknown factor, possibly confounded changes in expanded clonotypes. Per million T cells, TCR beta diversity dropped about linearly as age rose.

Alongside a J-beta primer mix, a sample-barcoded 5' primer served in a second PCR lasting roughly 6 to 11 cycles. TCRdb called the 5' RACE reads again in MiXCR, with one record for every CDR3 protein. The sample consists of roughly 1,800,000 distinct CDR3 sequences, around half of them appearing once. The material sequenced was blood. The TCR sequence derives from a woman between 40 and 50 years old in good health.

CDR3 in DNA: TGTGCCAGCAGTCCCCTGGTGGGGGCAGGTGGGGCCAACGTCCTGACTTTC. Encoded protein: CASSPLVGAGGANVLTF. This chain links TRBV27 with TRBJ2-6; perhaps TRBD1 as D (6 bases). Trimming removed 5 bases from V and 3 bases from J, with 17 bases in between. This CDR3 region has 17 residues. From germline, CDR1 is MNHEY and CDR2 SMNVEV (reference sequence).